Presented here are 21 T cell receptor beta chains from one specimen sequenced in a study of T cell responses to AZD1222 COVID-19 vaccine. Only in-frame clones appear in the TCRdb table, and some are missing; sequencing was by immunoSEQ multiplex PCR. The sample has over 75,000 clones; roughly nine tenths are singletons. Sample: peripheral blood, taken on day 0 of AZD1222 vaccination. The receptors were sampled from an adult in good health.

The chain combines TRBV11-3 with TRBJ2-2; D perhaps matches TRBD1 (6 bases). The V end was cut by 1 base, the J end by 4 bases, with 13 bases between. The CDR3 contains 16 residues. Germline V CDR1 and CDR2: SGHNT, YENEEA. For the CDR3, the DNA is TGTGCCAGCAGCTTAGCCCTGACAGGACGCACCGGGGAGCTGTTTTTT. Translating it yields CASSLALTGRTGELFF.

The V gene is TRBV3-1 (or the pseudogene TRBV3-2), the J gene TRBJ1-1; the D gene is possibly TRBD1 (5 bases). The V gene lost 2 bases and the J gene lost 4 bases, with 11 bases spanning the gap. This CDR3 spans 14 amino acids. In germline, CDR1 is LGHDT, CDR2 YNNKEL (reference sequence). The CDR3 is CASSQKRQGTEAFF. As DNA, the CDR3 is TGTGCCAGCAGCCAAAAGAGGCAGGGCACTGAAGCTTTCTTT.

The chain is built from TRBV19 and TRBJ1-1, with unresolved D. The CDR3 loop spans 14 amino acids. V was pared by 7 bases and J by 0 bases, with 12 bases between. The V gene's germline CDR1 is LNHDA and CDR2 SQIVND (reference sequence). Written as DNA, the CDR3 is TGTGCCAGTAACTTTTGGCACATGAACACTGAAGCTTTCTTT. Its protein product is CASNFWHMNTEAFF.

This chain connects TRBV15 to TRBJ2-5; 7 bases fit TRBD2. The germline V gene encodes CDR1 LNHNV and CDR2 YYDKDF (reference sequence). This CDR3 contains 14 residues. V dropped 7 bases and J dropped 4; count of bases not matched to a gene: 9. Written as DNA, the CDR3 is TGTGCCACCACCCCGGGGAGGGTCTCAGAGACCCAGTACTTC. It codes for CATTPGRVSETQYF.

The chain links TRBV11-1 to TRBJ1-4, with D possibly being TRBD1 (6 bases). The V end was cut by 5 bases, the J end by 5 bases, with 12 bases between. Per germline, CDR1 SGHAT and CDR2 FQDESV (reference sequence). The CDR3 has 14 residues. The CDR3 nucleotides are TGTGCCAGCAGCCCTGGACAGATCAATGAAAAACTGTTTTTT. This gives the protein CASSPGQINEKLFF.

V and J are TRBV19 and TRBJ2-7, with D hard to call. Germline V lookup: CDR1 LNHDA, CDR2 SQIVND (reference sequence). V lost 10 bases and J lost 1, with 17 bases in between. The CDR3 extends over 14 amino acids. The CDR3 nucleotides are TGTGCCACTCAGAAGGCAGTCGGTTCCTACGAGCAGTACTTC. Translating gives CATQKAVGSYEQYF.

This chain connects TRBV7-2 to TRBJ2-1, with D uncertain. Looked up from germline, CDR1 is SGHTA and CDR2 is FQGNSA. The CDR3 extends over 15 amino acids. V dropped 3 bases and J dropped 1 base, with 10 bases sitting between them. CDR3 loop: CASSLDAPSYNEQFF. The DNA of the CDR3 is TGTGCCAGCAGCTTGGACGCACCGTCCTACAATGAGCAGTTCTTC.

The CDR3 is CSARDGSNQPQHF. In DNA form, the CDR3 reads TGCAGCGCTAGGGACGGGAGCAATCAGCCCCAGCATTTT. The rearrangement links TRBV29-1 to TRBJ1-5; perhaps TRBD1 as D (5 bases). V lost 7 bases and J lost 1, with 11 bases in between. Germline values: CDR1 SQVTM, CDR2 ANQGSEA. The CDR3 extends over 13 amino acids.

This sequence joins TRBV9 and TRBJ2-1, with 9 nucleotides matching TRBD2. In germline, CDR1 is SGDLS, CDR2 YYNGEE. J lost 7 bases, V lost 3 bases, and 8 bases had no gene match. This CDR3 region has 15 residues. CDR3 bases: TGTGCCAGCAGCGCCATAGCGGGAGCCGGGAATGAGCAGTTCTTC. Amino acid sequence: CASSAIAGAGNEQFF.

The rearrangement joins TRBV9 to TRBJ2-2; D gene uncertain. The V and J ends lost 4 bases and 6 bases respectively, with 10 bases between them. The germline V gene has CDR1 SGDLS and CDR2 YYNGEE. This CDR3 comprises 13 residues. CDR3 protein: CASSYTPAGELFF. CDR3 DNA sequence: TGTGCCAGCAGCTATACCCCTGCCGGGGAGCTGTTTTTT.

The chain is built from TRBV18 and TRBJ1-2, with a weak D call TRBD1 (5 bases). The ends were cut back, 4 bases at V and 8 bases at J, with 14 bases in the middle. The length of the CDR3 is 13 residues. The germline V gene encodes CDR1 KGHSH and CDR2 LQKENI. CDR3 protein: CASSLPGTGGYTF. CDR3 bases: TGTGCCAGCTCACTCCCAGGGACCGGCGGCTACACCTTC.

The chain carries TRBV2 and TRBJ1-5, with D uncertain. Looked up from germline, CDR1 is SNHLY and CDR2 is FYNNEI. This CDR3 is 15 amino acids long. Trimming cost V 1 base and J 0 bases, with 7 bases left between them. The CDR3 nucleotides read TGTGCCAGCAGTGAAGGCAGTCTTAGCAATCAGCCCCAGCATTTT. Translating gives CASSEGSLSNQPQHF.

The CDR3 bases are TGCGCCAGCAGGAACGTCGGACAAGTCTCCGAGCAGTACTTC. Translated: CASRNVGQVSEQYF. The J gene is TRBJ2-7, the V gene TRBV10-2; a weak D match, TRBD1 (5 bases). The ends were cut back, 6 bases at V and 6 bases at J, with 18 bases in the middle. Germline loops: CDR1 WSHSY, CDR2 SAAADI. The CDR3 is 14 residues long.

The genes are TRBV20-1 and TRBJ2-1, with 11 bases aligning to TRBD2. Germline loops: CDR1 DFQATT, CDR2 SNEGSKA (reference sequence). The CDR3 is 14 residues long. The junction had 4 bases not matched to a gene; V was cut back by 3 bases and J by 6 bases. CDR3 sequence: CSASLSGRANEQFF. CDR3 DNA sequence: TGCAGTGCTAGTCTTAGCGGGAGGGCCAATGAGCAGTTCTTC.

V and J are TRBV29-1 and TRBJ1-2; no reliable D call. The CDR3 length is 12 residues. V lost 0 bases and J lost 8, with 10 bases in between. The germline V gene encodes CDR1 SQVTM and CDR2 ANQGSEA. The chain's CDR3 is CSVEDLNRGYTF. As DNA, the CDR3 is TGCAGCGTTGAAGATCTGAATCGCGGCTACACCTTC.

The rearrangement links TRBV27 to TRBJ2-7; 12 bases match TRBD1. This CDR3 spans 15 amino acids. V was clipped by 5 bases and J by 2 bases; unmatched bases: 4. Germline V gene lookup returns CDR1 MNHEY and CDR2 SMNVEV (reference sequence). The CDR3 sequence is CASSRGTGGTYEQYF. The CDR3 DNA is TGTGCCAGCAGTCGGGGGACAGGGGGCACCTACGAGCAGTACTTC.

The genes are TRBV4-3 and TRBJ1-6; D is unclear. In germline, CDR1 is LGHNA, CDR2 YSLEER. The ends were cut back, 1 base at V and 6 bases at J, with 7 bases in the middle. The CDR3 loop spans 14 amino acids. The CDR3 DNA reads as TGCGCCAGCAGCCAAGGTAGTATTAATTCACCCCTCCACTTT. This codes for CASSQGSINSPLHF.

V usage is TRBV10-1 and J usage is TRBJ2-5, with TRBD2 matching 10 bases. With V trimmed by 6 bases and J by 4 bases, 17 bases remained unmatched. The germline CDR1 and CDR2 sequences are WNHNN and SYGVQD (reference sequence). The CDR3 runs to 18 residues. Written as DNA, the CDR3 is TGCGCCAGCAGAAGAGTAGCGGGGGGATCCCCCAGCGTAGAGACCCAGTACTTC. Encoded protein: CASRRVAGGSPSVETQYF.

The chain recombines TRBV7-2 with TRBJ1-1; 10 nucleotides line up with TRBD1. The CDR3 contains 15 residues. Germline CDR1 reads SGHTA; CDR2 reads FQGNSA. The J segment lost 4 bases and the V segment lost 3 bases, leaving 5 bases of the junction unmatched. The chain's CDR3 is CASSFPDRGITEAFF. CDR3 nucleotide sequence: TGTGCCAGCAGCTTTCCGGACAGGGGGATCACTGAAGCTTTCTTT.

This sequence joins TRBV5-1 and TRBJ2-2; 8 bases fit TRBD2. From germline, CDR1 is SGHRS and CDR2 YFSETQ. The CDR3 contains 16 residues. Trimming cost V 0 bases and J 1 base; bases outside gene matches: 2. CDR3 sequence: CASSLVSGVNTGELFF. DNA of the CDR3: TGCGCCAGCAGCTTGGTTAGCGGGGTGAACACCGGGGAGCTGTTTTTT.

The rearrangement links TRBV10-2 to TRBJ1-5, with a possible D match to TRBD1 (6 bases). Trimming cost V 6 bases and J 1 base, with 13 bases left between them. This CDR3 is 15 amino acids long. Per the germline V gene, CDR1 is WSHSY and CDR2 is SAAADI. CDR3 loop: CASRAGTTSNQPQHF. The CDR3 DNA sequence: TGCGCCAGCAGGGCCGGGACAACAAGCAATCAGCCCCAGCATTTT.